This TCR beta chain emerged from a study of T cell changes during pregnancy in multiple sclerosis. Clones were read by immunoSEQ multiplex PCR, and TCRdb kept only the in-frame ones, dropping some. Altogether 81,000 or so clones are present, about nine tenths being singletons, with the ten largest covering 3.5% to 4%. Between the trimmed V and J ends, which lost 1 base and 5 bases, there was a span of 8 bases. CDR3 length: 13 residues. The germline V gene encodes CDR1 SEHNR and CDR2 FQNEAQ (reference sequence). The gene calls are TRBV7-9 and TRBJ1-1; D is unclear. The starting material was PBMCs, obtained in the first trimester of pregnancy. The receptor was derived from a female donor in good health, serving as a control in a pregnancy study. Some clones in this sample may be carry-over from other donors' samples. DNA of the CDR3: TGTGCCAGCAGCTTAGGGCAACGTACTGAAGCTTTCTTT. It yields the protein CASSLGQRTEAFF.